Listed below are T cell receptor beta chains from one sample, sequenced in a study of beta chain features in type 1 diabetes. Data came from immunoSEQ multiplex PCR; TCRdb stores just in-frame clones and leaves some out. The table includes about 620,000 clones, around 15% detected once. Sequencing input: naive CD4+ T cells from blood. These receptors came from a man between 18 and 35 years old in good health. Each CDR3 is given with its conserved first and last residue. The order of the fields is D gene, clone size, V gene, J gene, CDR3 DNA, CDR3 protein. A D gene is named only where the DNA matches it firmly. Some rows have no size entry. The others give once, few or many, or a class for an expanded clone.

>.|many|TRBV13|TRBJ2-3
TGTGCCAGCAGCGTCACCGGGTATACGCAGTATTTT
CASSVTGYTQYF
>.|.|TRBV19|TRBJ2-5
TGTGCCAGTAGTATGCCAGGGATTGGAGAGACCCAGTACTTC
CASSMPGIGETQYF
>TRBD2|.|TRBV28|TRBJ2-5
TGTGCCAGCAGTTTTCTAGCGGGCCAAGAGACCCAGTACTTC
CASSFLAGQETQYF
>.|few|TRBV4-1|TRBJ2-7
TGCGCCAGCAGCCAAGATGGTTCAGGGCGAACCTACGAGCAGTACTTC
CASSQDGSGRTYEQYF
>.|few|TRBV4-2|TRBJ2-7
TGTGCCAGCAGCCTGACTTGGAAAACTAGTGGTATCTCCTACGAGCAGTACTTC
CASSLTWKTSGISYEQYF
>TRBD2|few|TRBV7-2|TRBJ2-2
TGTGCCAGCAGCTCTGGACTAGCGAGGACCGGGGAGCTGTTTTTT
CASSSGLARTGELFF
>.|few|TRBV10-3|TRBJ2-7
TGTGCCATCGTAGACAGTCTCTACGAGCAGTACTTC
CAIVDSLYEQYF
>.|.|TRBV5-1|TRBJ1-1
TGCGCCAGCAGCTCCCCCTCGGGGGGGCTGCTGAACACTGAAGCTTTCTTT
CASSSPSGGLLNTEAFF
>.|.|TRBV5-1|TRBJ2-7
TGCGCCAGCAGCCCGGACAGCTTTTTCTCCTACGAGCAGTACTTC
CASSPDSFFSYEQYF
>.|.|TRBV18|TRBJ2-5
TGTGCCAGCTCACCAGGACTGCAAGAGACCCAGTACTTC
CASSPGLQETQYF
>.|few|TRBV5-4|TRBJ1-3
TGTGCCAGCAGCTTGTCCCGGAGCTCTGGAAACACCATATATTTT
CASSLSRSSGNTIYF
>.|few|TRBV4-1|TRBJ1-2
TGCGCCAGCAGCCAAGTCGGAGGGGGCTATGGCTACACCTTC
CASSQVGGGYGYTF
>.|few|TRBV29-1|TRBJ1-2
TGCAGCGTTGAAGATCTTCGGGTGAGGGACAACTTC
CSVEDLRVRDNF
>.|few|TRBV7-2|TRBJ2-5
TGTGCCAGCAGCACCCCAGGGAGAGAGACCCAGTACTTC
CASSTPGRETQYF
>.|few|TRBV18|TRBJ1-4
TGTGCCAGCTCACCAGGGACGGTTGAAAAACTGTTTTTT
CASSPGTVEKLFF
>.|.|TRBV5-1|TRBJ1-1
TGCGCCAGCAGCTTGGCCGGATACAGTAAAGCTTTCTTT
CASSLAGYSKAFF
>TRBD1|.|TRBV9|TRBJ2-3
TGTGCCAGCAGCTTCCGACAGGGGAGTTTGAGCACAGATACGCAGTATTTT
CASSFRQGSLSTDTQYF
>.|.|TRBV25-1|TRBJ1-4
TGTGCCAGCAGTGAATATAACCCCGCGGATGAAAAACTGTTTTTT
CASSEYNPADEKLFF
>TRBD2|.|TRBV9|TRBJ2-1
TGTGCCAGCAGCTCTAGCGGGAGAGGGTCCTACAATGAGCAGTTCTTC
CASSSSGRGSYNEQFF
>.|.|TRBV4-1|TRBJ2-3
TGCGCCAGCAGCCAATCCGGGACGCCACCAGATACGCAGTATTTT
CASSQSGTPPDTQYF
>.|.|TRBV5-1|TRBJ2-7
TGCGCCAGCAGCCTGGTGGCAGGTCGGAGCTCCTACGAGCAGTACTTC
CASSLVAGRSSYEQYF
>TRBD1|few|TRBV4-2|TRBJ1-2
TGTGCCAGCAGCCGCCGGGACAGGGACTATGGCTACACCTTC
CASSRRDRDYGYTF
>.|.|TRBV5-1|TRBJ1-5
TGCGCCAGCAGTTTCAAATCAGGGGAGGATCAGCCCCAGCATTTT
CASSFKSGEDQPQHF
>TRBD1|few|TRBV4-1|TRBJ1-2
TGCGCCAGCAGCCAAAGACAGGGTTATGGCTACACCTTC
CASSQRQGYGYTF
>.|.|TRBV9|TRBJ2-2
TGTGCCAGCAGCGTAGTTTCAGGGACCGGGGAGCTGTTTTTT
CASSVVSGTGELFF
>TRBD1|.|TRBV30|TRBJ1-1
TGTGCCTGGAGTCCGATAGGGCAGGGGGCTAACGGGAACACTGAAGCTTTCTTT
CAWSPIGQGANGNTEAFF
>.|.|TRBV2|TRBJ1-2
TGTGCCAGCAGTGAAGTCAGCTATGGCTACACCTTC
CASSEVSYGYTF
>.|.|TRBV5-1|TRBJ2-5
TGCGCCAGCAGCCCGAGACCGAGAGAGACCCAGTACTTC
CASSPRPRETQYF
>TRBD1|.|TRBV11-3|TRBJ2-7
TGTGCCAGCAGCTTAGTGGGACAGGTGATCTACGAGCAGTACTTC
CASSLVGQVIYEQYF
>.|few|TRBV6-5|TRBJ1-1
TGTGCCAGCAGTTACGGGGGGGGTACTGAAGCTTTCTTT
CASSYGGGTEAFF
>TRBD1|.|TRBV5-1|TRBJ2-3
TGCGCCAGCAGCTGGGGACAGGACACAGATACGCAGTATTTT
CASSWGQDTDTQYF
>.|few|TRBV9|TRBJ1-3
TGTGCCAGCAGCGCTACTGGAAACACCATATATTTT
CASSATGNTIYF
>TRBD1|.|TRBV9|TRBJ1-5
TGTGCCAGCAGCGCCGGGACAGGGAATAGCAATCAGCCCCAGCATTTT
CASSAGTGNSNQPQHF
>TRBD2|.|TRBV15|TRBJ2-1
TGTGCCACCAGCAGAGGCGGGAGTACAGCGACGTACAATGAGCAGTTCTTC
CATSRGGSTATYNEQFF
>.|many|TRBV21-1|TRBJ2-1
TGTGCCAGCGTGGGGGAGGACGACAATGAGCAGTTCTTC
CASVGEDDNEQFF
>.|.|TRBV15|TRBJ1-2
TGTGCCACCAGCACCGGTTCAGGGCCGTATGGCTACACCTTC
CATSTGSGPYGYTF
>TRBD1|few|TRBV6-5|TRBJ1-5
TGTGCCAGCAGTTACTCGACGACAGGGGTTCAGCCCCAGCATTTT
CASSYSTTGVQPQHF
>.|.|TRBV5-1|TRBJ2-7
TGCGCCAGCAGCTTGGCCAGGGCTCTAGGCCCCTACGAGCAGTACTTC
CASSLARALGPYEQYF
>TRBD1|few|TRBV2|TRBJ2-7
TGTGCCAGCAGTGGTGGGACAGGGGGCTACGAGCAGTACTTC
CASSGGTGGYEQYF
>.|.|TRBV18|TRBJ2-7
TGTGCCAGCTCCCGCGAGGGCGGCTCCTACGAGCAGTACTTC
CASSREGGSYEQYF
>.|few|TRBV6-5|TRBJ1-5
TGTGCCAGCAGTCGAACTAGCAATCAGCCCCAGCATTTT
CASSRTSNQPQHF
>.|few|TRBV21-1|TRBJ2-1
TGTGCCAGCAGCATTTTGAAGGGCCAAGCGGACTCTTCCTACAATGAGCAGTTCTTC
CASSILKGQADSSYNEQFF
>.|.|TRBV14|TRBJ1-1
TGTGCCAGCAGCCGGGGGGCCGTAAGGCAAGCTTTCTTT
CASSRGAVRQAFF
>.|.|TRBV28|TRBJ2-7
TGTGCCAGCAGGAACAGGGTGGGCGAGCAGTACTTC
CASRNRVGEQYF
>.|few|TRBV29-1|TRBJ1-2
TGCAGCGCCACGTCAATAGTCCTAAGGGGACAAAACTATGGCTACACCTTC
CSATSIVLRGQNYGYTF
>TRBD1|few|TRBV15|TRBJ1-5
TGTGCCACCAGCAGTTACGACAGGGGGCTACCCAATCAGCCCCAGCATTTT
CATSSYDRGLPNQPQHF
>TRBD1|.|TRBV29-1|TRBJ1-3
TGCAGCGCACGGACAGGGGGCCCTGGAAACACCATATATTTT
CSARTGGPGNTIYF
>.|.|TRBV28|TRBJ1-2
TGTGCCAGCAGTTTATCACAGTATGGGGTTGGCTACACCTTC
CASSLSQYGVGYTF
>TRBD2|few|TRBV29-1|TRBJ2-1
TGCAGCGTTGTACTAGCGGGTCCCTACAATGAGCAGTTCTTC
CSVVLAGPYNEQFF
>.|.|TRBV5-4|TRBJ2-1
TGTGCCAGCAGCCCAGGGGGGTTTGGGGCCTACAATGAGCAGTTCTTC
CASSPGGFGAYNEQFF
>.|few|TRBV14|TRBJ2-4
TGTGCCAGCAGCCAGGCTGGATGGCAGGGATATGCCAAAAACATTCAGTACTTC
CASSQAGWQGYAKNIQYF
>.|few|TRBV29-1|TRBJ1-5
TGCAGAGGTAAATGGAGCAATCAGCCCCAGCATTTT
CRGKWSNQPQHF
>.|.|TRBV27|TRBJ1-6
TGTGCCAGCGGGAGGGTAAATTCACCCCTCCACTTT
CASGRVNSPLHF
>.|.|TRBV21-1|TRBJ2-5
TGTGCCAGCAGCTCCCTGCTAGCGGGGGTCGTCCAAGAGACCCAGTACTTC
CASSSLLAGVVQETQYF
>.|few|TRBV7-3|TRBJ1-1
TGTGCCAGCAGCCCCGGGCCTGGGAACACTGAAGCTTTCTTT
CASSPGPGNTEAFF
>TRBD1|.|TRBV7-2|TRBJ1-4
TGTGCCAGCAGCCCCCGGACAGGGACGGGTGAAAAACTGTTTTTT
CASSPRTGTGEKLFF
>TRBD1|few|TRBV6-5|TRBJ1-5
TGTGCCAGCAGTTGGGGGACAGGTTATAGCAATCAGCCCCAGCATTTT
CASSWGTGYSNQPQHF